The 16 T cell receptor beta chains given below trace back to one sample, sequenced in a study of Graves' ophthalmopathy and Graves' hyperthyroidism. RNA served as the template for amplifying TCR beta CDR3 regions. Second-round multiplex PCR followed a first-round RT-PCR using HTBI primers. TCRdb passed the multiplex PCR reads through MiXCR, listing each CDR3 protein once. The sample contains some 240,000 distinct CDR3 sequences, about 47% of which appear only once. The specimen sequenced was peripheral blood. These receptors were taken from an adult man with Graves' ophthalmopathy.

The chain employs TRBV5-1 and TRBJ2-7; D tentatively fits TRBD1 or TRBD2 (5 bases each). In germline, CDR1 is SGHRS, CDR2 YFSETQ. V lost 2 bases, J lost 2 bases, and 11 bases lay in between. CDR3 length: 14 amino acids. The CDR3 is CASSFRDPAYEQYF. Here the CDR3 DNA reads TGCGCCAGCAGCTTCCGGGACCCAGCCTACGAGCAGTACTTC.

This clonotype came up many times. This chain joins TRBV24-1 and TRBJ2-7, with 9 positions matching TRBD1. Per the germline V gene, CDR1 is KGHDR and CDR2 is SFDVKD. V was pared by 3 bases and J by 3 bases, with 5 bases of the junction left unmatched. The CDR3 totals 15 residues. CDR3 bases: TGTGCCACCAGTGATCCCGGGACAGGGAACTACGAGCAGTACTTC. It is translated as CATSDPGTGNYEQYF.

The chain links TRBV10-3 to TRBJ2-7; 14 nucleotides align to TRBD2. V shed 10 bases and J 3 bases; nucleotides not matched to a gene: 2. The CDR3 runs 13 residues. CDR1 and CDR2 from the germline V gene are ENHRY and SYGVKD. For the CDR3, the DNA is TGTGCCACCGGGACTAGCGGGAGCTACGAGCAGTACTTC. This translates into CATGTSGSYEQYF.

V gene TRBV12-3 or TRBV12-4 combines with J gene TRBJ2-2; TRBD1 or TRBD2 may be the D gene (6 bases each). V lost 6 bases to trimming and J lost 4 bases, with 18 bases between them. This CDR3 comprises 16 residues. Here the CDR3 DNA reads TGTGCCAGCAGCGTGGTGGCGGGGACAACCACCGGGGAGCTGTTTTTT. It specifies CASSVVAGTTTGELFF.

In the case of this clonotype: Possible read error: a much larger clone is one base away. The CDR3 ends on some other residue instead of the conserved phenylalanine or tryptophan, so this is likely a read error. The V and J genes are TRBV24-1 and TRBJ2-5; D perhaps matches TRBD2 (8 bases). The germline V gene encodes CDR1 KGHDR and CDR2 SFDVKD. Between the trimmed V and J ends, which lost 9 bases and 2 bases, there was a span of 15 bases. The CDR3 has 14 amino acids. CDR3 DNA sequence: TGTGCCACCGGTATAGCGGGACAGCAAGAGACCCAGTACGTC. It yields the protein CATGIAGQQETQYV.

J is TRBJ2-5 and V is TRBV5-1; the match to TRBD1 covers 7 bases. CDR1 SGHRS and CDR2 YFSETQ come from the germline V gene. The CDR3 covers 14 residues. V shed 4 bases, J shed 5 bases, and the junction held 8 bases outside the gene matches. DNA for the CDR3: TGCGCCAGCAGCGTTAGACAGGGCAGGGAGACCCAGTACTTC. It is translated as CASSVRQGRETQYF.

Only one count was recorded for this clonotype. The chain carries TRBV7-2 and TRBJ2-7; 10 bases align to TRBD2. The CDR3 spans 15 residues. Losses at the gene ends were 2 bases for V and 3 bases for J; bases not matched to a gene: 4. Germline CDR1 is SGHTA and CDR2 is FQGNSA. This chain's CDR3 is CASSLFRTSGYEQYF. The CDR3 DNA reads TGTGCCAGCAGCTTATTCCGGACTAGCGGCTACGAGCAGTACTTC.

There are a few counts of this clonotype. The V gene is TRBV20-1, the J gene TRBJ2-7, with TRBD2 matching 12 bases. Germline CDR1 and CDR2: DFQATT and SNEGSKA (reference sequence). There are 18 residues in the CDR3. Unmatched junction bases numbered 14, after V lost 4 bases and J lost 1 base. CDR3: CSANPLAGGSLGSYEQYF. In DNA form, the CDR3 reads TGCAGTGCTAACCCACTAGCGGGAGGATCCCTTGGATCCTACGAGCAGTACTTC.

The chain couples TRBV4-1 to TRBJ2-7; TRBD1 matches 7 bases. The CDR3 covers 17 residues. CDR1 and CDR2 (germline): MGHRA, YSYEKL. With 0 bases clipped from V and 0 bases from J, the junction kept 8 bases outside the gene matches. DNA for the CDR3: TGCGCCAGCAGCCAAGAAAATCGACAGGGTGCCTCCTACGAGCAGTACTTC. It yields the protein CASSQENRQGASYEQYF.

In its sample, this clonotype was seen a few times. In nucleotides, the CDR3 is TGCAGTGCTAGGGAAGTCGGGGCATTCAATCAGCCCCAGCATTTT. Translating gives CSAREVGAFNQPQHF. The J gene is TRBJ1-5, the V gene TRBV20-1; D is perhaps TRBD1 (5 bases). CDR1 is DFQATT, CDR2 SNEGSKA, per germline (reference sequence). Deletions cut 3 bases from V and 3 bases from J, with 15 bases between. This CDR3 comprises 15 residues.

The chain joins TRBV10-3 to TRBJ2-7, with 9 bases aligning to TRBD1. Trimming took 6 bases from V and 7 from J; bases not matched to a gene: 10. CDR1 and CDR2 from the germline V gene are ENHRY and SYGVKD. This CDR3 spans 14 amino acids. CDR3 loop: CAIRPGQGGREQYF. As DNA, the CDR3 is TGTGCCATCAGGCCGGGACAGGGAGGTCGGGAGCAGTACTTC.

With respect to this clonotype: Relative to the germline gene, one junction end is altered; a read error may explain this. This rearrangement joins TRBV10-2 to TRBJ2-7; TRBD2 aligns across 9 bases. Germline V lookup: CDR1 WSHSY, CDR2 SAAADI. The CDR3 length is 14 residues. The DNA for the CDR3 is TGTGCCAGCAGTGACGCGGGGGGGCCACACGAGCAGTACTTC. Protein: CASSDAGGPHEQYF.

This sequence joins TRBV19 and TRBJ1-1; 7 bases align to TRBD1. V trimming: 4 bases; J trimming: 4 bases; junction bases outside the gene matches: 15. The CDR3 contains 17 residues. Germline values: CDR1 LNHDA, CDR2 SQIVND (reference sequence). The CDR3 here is CASSTLRQGERGTEAFF. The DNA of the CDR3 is TGTGCCAGTAGTACCCTTCGACAGGGCGAAAGGGGCACTGAAGCTTTCTTT.

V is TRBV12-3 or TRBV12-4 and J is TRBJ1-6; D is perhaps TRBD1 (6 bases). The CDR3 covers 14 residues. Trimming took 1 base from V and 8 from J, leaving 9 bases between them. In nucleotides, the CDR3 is TGTGCCAGCAGTTTAGAGGGGGGTCATTCACCCCTCCACTTT. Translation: CASSLEGGHSPLHF.

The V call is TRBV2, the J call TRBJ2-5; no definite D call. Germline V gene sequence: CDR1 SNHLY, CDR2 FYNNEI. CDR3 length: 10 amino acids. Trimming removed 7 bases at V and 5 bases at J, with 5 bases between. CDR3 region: CASIGETQYF. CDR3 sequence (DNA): TGTGCCAGCATCGGGGAGACCCAGTACTTC.

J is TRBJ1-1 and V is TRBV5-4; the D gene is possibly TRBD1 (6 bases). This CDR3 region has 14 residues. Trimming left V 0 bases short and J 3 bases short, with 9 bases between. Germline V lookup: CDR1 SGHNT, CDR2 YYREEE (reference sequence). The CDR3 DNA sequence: TGTGCCAGCAGCTTGGTTCGGACAGACACTGAAGCTTTCTTT. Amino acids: CASSLVRTDTEAFF.